The rows below give T cell receptor beta chains drawn from one sample of a study of blood T cell repertoires in COVID-19. Clones were read by immunoSEQ multiplex PCR, and TCRdb kept only the in-frame ones, dropping some. In the table there are 100,000 to 150,000 clones, 74% of which are singletons. Sequencing used peripheral blood. The receptors derive from a man aged 55-75 years with acute or convalescent COVID-19. The CDR3 runs from the conserved cysteine through the conserved F or W. The order of the fields is D gene, J gene, V gene, clone size, CDR3 DNA, CDR3 protein. A D gene is named only where the DNA matches it firmly. Size tells how often a clone was seen (once, few, many) or the class of an expanded clone, and some rows leave it out.

d_call: TRBD2; j_call: TRBJ2-3; v_call: TRBV7-2; clone_size: -; cdr3_nt: TGTGCCAGCAGCCAACCTGGGACTAGCGGGGGACCTAGCACAGATACGCAGTATTTT; cdr3_aa: CASSQPGTSGGPSTDTQYF
d_call: -; j_call: TRBJ1-5; v_call: TRBV6-5; clone_size: -; cdr3_nt: TGTGCCAGCAGTTTAGATAGCAATCAGCCCCAGCATTTT; cdr3_aa: CASSLDSNQPQHF
d_call: TRBD1; j_call: TRBJ2-6; v_call: TRBV19; clone_size: -; cdr3_nt: TGTGCCAGTAGTCTCGGACAGGGCCCATCTGGGGCCAACGTCCTGACTTTC; cdr3_aa: CASSLGQGPSGANVLTF
d_call: TRBD2; j_call: TRBJ2-1; v_call: TRBV6-5; clone_size: -; cdr3_nt: TGTGCCAGCAGTTACCCCGCTGCGGGACTACAGTTCTTC; cdr3_aa: CASSYPAAGLQFF
d_call: TRBD2; j_call: TRBJ2-7; v_call: TRBV7-3; clone_size: few; cdr3_nt: TGTGCCAGCAGCTCGAACCTAGCGGGAGATGCCTACGAGCAGTACTTC; cdr3_aa: CASSSNLAGDAYEQYF
d_call: TRBD1; j_call: TRBJ1-2; v_call: TRBV24-1; clone_size: -; cdr3_nt: TGTGCCACCAGTGATCAAAATAGCCCCACAGGGGGCGGCTATGGCTACACCTTC; cdr3_aa: CATSDQNSPTGGGYGYTF
d_call: -; j_call: TRBJ1-5; v_call: TRBV5-5; clone_size: -; cdr3_nt: TGTGCCAGCAGCCTGGACGCTATGGCCAGGAGCAATCAGCCCCAGCATTTT; cdr3_aa: CASSLDAMARSNQPQHF
d_call: -; j_call: TRBJ1-1; v_call: TRBV29-1; clone_size: -; cdr3_nt: TGCAGCGTTGTGGCGGATCCAGGGGCTGAAGCTTTCTTT; cdr3_aa: CSVVADPGAEAFF
d_call: -; j_call: TRBJ2-1; v_call: TRBV5-1; clone_size: -; cdr3_nt: TGCGCCAGCAGCTTGGATGAGGGAGCGAGCTCCTACAATGAGCAGTTCTTC; cdr3_aa: CASSLDEGASSYNEQFF
d_call: TRBD2; j_call: TRBJ2-1; v_call: TRBV6-2/TRBV6-3; clone_size: -; cdr3_nt: TGTGCCAGCAGCCCCGGGACTAGCGGGAATGAGCAGTTCTTC; cdr3_aa: CASSPGTSGNEQFF
d_call: -; j_call: TRBJ1-1; v_call: TRBV30; clone_size: few; cdr3_nt: TGTGCCTGGAGTCAGGGAACTGAAGCTTTCTTT; cdr3_aa: CAWSQGTEAFF
d_call: TRBD2; j_call: TRBJ2-1; v_call: TRBV11-1; clone_size: -; cdr3_nt: TGTGCCAGCCGGACGGGGGGGCGCGACAATGAGCAGTTCTTC; cdr3_aa: CASRTGGRDNEQFF
d_call: -; j_call: TRBJ1-2; v_call: TRBV19; clone_size: -; cdr3_nt: TGTGCCAGTATTATGGAGACCACCCGCAACTATGGCTACACCTTC; cdr3_aa: CASIMETTRNYGYTF
d_call: TRBD2; j_call: TRBJ2-1; v_call: TRBV6-4; clone_size: -; cdr3_nt: TGTGCCAGCAGTGACTCGGGACGTAAGCGGGAGACGAGTAATGAGCAGTTCTTC; cdr3_aa: CASSDSGRKRETSNEQFF
d_call: -; j_call: TRBJ2-2; v_call: TRBV25-1; clone_size: -; cdr3_nt: TGTGCCAGCAGTGAAACAGGGGGGGACACCGGGGAGCTGTTTTTT; cdr3_aa: CASSETGGDTGELFF
d_call: -; j_call: TRBJ2-1; v_call: TRBV21-1; clone_size: -; cdr3_nt: TGTGCCAGCAGCTCCCAAAGTTGGCGCCAAGCGAGCTCCTACAATGAGCAGTTCTTC; cdr3_aa: CASSSQSWRQASSYNEQFF